The 29 T cell receptor beta chains in this list originate from one sample, sequenced in a study of shared T cell receptors in the human thymus. Using immunoSEQ multiplex PCR, the repertoire was profiled, and TCRdb retains in-frame clones only, with some absent. The data contain 550,000 to 800,000 clones, over 75% of them singletons. Separately, the same data were catalogued under a study of human thymus T cells.

Material: thymocytes. These receptors were collected from a girl less than two years old with a congenital heart defect.

The CDR3 reads CASSQGRVKGYGYTF. CDR3 nucleotide sequence: TGCGCCAGCAGCCAGGGCAGGGTAAAGGGCTATGGCTACACCTTC. V usage is TRBV4-3 and J usage is TRBJ1-2; tentatively, D is TRBD1 (5 bases). Looked up from germline, CDR1 is LGHNA and CDR2 is YSLEER. The germline V and J ends were trimmed by 3 bases and 4 bases, with 15 bases remaining between them. This CDR3 spans 15 amino acids.

The chain links TRBV4-3 to TRBJ1-6; possible D gene TRBD1, 5 bases. This CDR3 contains 19 residues. CDR1 is LGHNA, CDR2 YSLEER, per germline. Trimming left V 3 bases short and J 7 bases short, with 25 bases between. Here the CDR3 DNA reads TGCGCCAGCAGCCAGCACTACCAACAGGACGAGATTGGGAATTCACCCCTCCACTTT. Protein product: CASSQHYQQDEIGNSPLHF.

The chain is built from TRBV19 and TRBJ1-5; TRBD1 matches at 9 bases. Per the germline V gene, CDR1 is LNHDA and CDR2 is SQIVND (reference sequence). Losses at the gene ends were 4 bases for V and 4 bases for J; bases not matched to a gene: 8. The CDR3 runs 16 residues. Here the CDR3 reads CASSRAGTGFNQPQHF. Written as DNA, the CDR3 is TGTGCCAGTAGTAGGGCGGGGACAGGGTTTAATCAGCCCCAGCATTTT.

This chain uses TRBV28 with TRBJ2-7; 7 nucleotides line up with TRBD1. Trimming removed 3 bases from V and 5 bases from J; junction bases left unmatched: 10. The CDR3 contains 15 residues. The germline gives CDR1 MDHEN, CDR2 SYDVKM. The CDR3 sequence: CASSFQLGTVNEQYF. CDR3 bases: TGTGCCAGCAGTTTCCAACTCGGGACAGTCAACGAGCAGTACTTC.

The J gene is TRBJ2-3, the V gene TRBV28; 7 bases line up with TRBD1. Germline V gene sequence: CDR1 MDHEN, CDR2 SYDVKM. This CDR3 contains 14 residues. Losses at the gene ends were 7 bases for V and 2 bases for J; bases not matched to a gene: 6. CDR3 sequence reads: CASNRDSNTDTQYF. CDR3 DNA sequence: TGTGCCAGCAACCGGGACAGCAACACAGATACGCAGTATTTT.

CDR3 residues: CASSRDRGNTGELFF. In DNA, the CDR3 is TGCGCCAGCAGCAGGGACAGGGGGAATACCGGGGAGCTGTTTTTT. V usage is TRBV4-1 and J usage is TRBJ2-2, with 11 nucleotides matching TRBD1. The CDR3 totals 15 residues. V gave up 5 bases and J gave up 5 bases; unmatched junction bases: 4. Per the germline V gene, CDR1 is MGHRA and CDR2 is YSYEKL.

The CDR3 bases are TGCGCCAGCAGCTTGTGGACAGACTTGGACAGGGAAGGGGCCTACGAGCAGTACTTC. Protein sequence: CASSLWTDLDREGAYEQYF. The rearrangement joins TRBV5-1 to TRBJ2-7, with 8 bases fitting TRBD1. This CDR3 comprises 19 residues. Trimming removed 1 base from V and 2 bases from J; junction bases left unmatched: 17. CDR1 and CDR2 from the germline V gene are SGHRS and YFSETQ.

V usage is TRBV29-1 and J usage is TRBJ1-1, with 12 bases that match TRBD1. This CDR3 contains 16 residues. Germline CDR1 and CDR2: SQVTM and ANQGSEA. With 3 bases clipped from V and 2 bases from J, the junction kept 7 bases outside the gene matches. The CDR3 spells CSVDPGQGAGNTEAFF. The CDR3 bases are TGCAGCGTTGACCCGGGACAGGGGGCGGGAAACACTGAAGCTTTCTTT.

The chain uses TRBV30 and TRBJ1-1, with D unclear. Germline loops: CDR1 GTSNPN, CDR2 SVGIG (reference sequence). V shed 5 bases and J shed 2 bases, with 18 bases lying between them. This CDR3 contains 15 residues. In nucleotides, the CDR3 is TGTGCCTGGTCTAAGAGTGTAGTCCCTAACACTGAAGCTTTCTTT. Translated, it gives CAWSKSVVPNTEAFF.

This clone was seen a few times. CDR3 nucleotide sequence: TGTGCCAGTAGACCGGGACAGGGTGGCAATCAGCCCCAGCATTTT. Translating gives CASRPGQGGNQPQHF. The chain has TRBV19 and TRBJ1-5; TRBD1 matches 9 bases. V shed 6 bases and J 2 bases; nucleotides not matched to a gene: 5. From germline, CDR1 is LNHDA and CDR2 SQIVND (reference sequence). The CDR3 is 15 residues long.

The V and J genes are TRBV9 and TRBJ2-4, with a weak D call TRBD1 (6 bases). This CDR3 is 20 amino acids long. Trimming cost V 2 bases and J 0 bases, with 24 bases left between them. The germline V gene encodes CDR1 SGDLS and CDR2 YYNGEE. CDR3 bases: TGTGCCAGCAGCGTGGACCCAGGGGAACCCTACCCTTTAGCCAAAAACATTCAGTACTTC. Amino acids: CASSVDPGEPYPLAKNIQYF. Full variable domain (outside the CDR3, taken from reference TRBV9 and TRBJ2-4): DSGVTQTPKHLITATGQRVTLRCSPRSGDLSVYWYQQSLDQGLQFLIQYYNGEERAKGNILERFSAQQFPDLHSELNLSSLELGDSALYFCASSVDPGEPYPLAKNIQYFGAGTRLSVL.

The rearrangement uses TRBV29-1 and TRBJ1-1; D is uncertain. This CDR3 comprises 11 residues. V lost 0 bases and J lost 14, with 13 bases in between. Germline V gene sequence: CDR1 SQVTM, CDR2 ANQGSEA. The CDR3 DNA is TGCAGCGTTGAAGATGGGCCACTCCCCTTCTTT. It encodes CSVEDGPLPFF.

The chain links TRBV4-3 to TRBJ1-4, with 8 bases aligning to TRBD1. J was trimmed by 8 bases and V by 1 base; bases with no gene match: 6. CDR3 size: 15 residues. Germline CDR1 is LGHNA and CDR2 is YSLEER. The CDR3 sequence: CASSQGGTGLEKLFF. CDR3 DNA sequence: TGCGCCAGCAGCCAAGGTGGGACAGGTTTAGAAAAACTGTTTTTT.

For this clone: At one end, the junction sequence differs from germline, possibly due to a read error. The chain combines TRBV28 with TRBJ1-5; 8 nucleotides align to TRBD1. CDR1 MDHEN and CDR2 SYDVKM come from the germline V gene. The CDR3 has 15 residues. Here the CDR3 DNA reads TGTGCCAGCAGCCCCCCGGCAGGGGGCAAACAGCCCCAGCATTTT. Amino acid sequence: CASSPPAGGKQPQHF.

The chain uses TRBV19 and TRBJ1-5; unclear D gene. The CDR3 extends over 14 amino acids. The ends were cut back, 2 bases at V and 6 bases at J, with 11 bases in the middle. Germline loops: CDR1 LNHDA, CDR2 SQIVND (reference sequence). The CDR3 spells CASSILLGGQPQHF. The CDR3 nucleotides read TGTGCCAGTAGTATACTTCTCGGTGGTCAGCCCCAGCATTTT.

The chain carries TRBV11-2 and TRBJ1-2, with 8 bases aligning to TRBD1. Germline-derived CDR1 and CDR2 are SGHAT and FQNNGV. The CDR3 consists of 15 residues. Unmatched junction bases numbered 15, after V lost 6 bases and J lost 9 bases. This CDR3 reads CASSLLSDRAGSYTF. For the CDR3, the DNA is TGTGCCAGCAGTCTCCTCTCGGACAGGGCGGGGAGCTACACCTTC. Based on the CDR3 plus reference TRBV11-2 and TRBJ1-2, the full variable domain is EAGVAQSPRYKIIEKRQSVAFWCNPISGHATLYWYQQILGQGPKLLIQFQNNGVVDDSQLPKDRFSAERLKGVDSTLKIQPAKLEDSAVYLCASSLLSDRAGSYTFGSGTRLTVV.

This rearrangement joins TRBV5-6 to TRBJ1-2; the D is unclear. Germline V gene sequence: CDR1 SGHDT, CDR2 YYEEEE. V was pared by 0 bases and J by 8 bases, with 8 bases between. The CDR3 consists of 12 residues. For the CDR3, the DNA is TGTGCCAGCAGCTTGGTACAGAGAGGCTACACCTTC. Amino acids: CASSLVQRGYTF.

Comments on this clone: This is likely a read error, given that the CDR3 carries no conserved phenylalanine or tryptophan at its end. The DNA is left out, because the CDR3 cannot be placed on it with certainty; the CDR3 is given as TCRdb lists it. The CDR3 region is CASSPRDGWGQV. The rearrangement joins TRBV18 to TRBJ1-2; the table's D call of TRBD1 was not tested on the DNA. The CDR3 is made up of 12 amino acids, end residues included. Germline assignment: CDR1 KGHSH and CDR2 LQKENI.

This chain joins TRBV27 and TRBJ1-2; 12 positions match TRBD1. Germline loops: CDR1 MNHEY, CDR2 SMNVEV (reference sequence). The CDR3 has 16 residues. The V segment lost 8 bases and the J segment 1 base; nucleotides outside the gene matches: 8. CDR3 in amino acids: CASWGQGASGNYGYTF. CDR3 bases: TGTGCCAGCTGGGGACAGGGGGCATCGGGTAACTATGGCTACACCTTC.

The rearrangement links TRBV4-1 to TRBJ1-6; TRBD1 is a possible D gene (6 bases). Trimming stripped 4 bases from V and 5 bases from J, with 24 bases between. Germline assignment: CDR1 MGHRA and CDR2 YSYEKL. The length of the CDR3 is 19 residues. CDR3 in amino acids: CASSPQSRPTDRNNSPLHF. The CDR3 nucleotides read TGCGCCAGCAGCCCCCAAAGCAGACCTACGGACAGAAATAATTCACCCCTCCACTTT.

The V and J genes are TRBV9 and TRBJ2-1; 8 nucleotides align to TRBD2. This CDR3 is 15 amino acids long. The germline V gene encodes CDR1 SGDLS and CDR2 YYNGEE. Trimming took 1 base from V and 8 from J; bases not matched to a gene: 8. The CDR3 sequence: CASSVMAGGPHEQFF. The CDR3 coding sequence is TGTGCCAGCAGCGTAATGGCGGGGGGACCCCATGAGCAGTTCTTC.

V is TRBV7-2 and J is TRBJ2-1; D is undetermined. The CDR3 has 16 residues. Germline V gives CDR1 SGHTA, CDR2 FQGNSA. With 4 bases removed from V and 0 bases from J, the gap between germline ends came to 13 bases. CDR3 bases: TGTGCCAGCAGCTCCTACATACTAAGCTCCTACAATGAGCAGTTCTTC. It specifies CASSSYILSSYNEQFF.

V usage is TRBV4-1 and J usage is TRBJ2-7; 7 bases agree with TRBD2. Germline V lookup: CDR1 MGHRA, CDR2 YSYEKL. V dropped 8 bases and J dropped 2; count of bases not matched to a gene: 12. The CDR3 is 15 amino acids. CDR3 bases: TGCGCCAGCGGGAGGGGAGGGGCCCCCCCCTACGAGCAGTACTTC. Protein sequence: CASGRGGAPPYEQYF.

This chain links TRBV20-1 with TRBJ1-4; D gene unclear. This CDR3 has 11 residues. CDR1 is DFQATT and CDR2 is SNEGSKA in the germline V gene (reference sequence). Trimming shortened V by 3 bases and J by 8 bases, and 7 bases separated the two germline ends. The CDR3 DNA is TGCAGTGCTAGTACAAGAGAAAAACTGTTTTTT. Its translation: CSASTREKLFF.

The chain has TRBV5-1 and TRBJ1-1, with D perhaps TRBD1 (6 bases). Germline CDR1 and CDR2: SGHRS and YFSETQ. Trimming removed 4 bases at V and 7 bases at J, with 17 bases between. This CDR3 has 14 amino acids. The CDR3 nucleotides are TGCGCCAGCAGCCTGAACAGGGATGGTCGTGAAGCTTTCTTT. It specifies CASSLNRDGREAFF. Full variable domain (rest looked up from reference TRBV5-1 and TRBJ1-1): KAGVTQTPRYLIKTRGQQVTLSCSPISGHRSVSWYQQTPGQGLQFLFEYFSETQRNKGNFPGRFSGRQFSNSRSEMNVSTLELGDSALYLCASSLNRDGREAFFGQGTRLTVV.

J is TRBJ1-1 and V is TRBV28; TRBD1 matches 10 bases. V lost 5 bases to trimming and J lost 3 bases; unmatched junction nucleotides: 3. Germline CDR1 is MDHEN and CDR2 is SYDVKM. The CDR3 length is 14 residues. The CDR3 protein is CASSRDRGDTEAFF. CDR3 DNA: TGTGCCAGCAGTCGGGACAGGGGCGACACTGAAGCTTTCTTT.

J is TRBJ2-7 and V is TRBV5-6; 8 nucleotides agree with TRBD2. The CDR3 is 18 residues long. Germline V gene data show CDR1 as SGHDT and CDR2 as YYEEEE. V gave up 0 bases and J gave up 4 bases; unmatched junction bases: 15. The CDR3 here is CASSLDSRGGKGQYEQYF. DNA of the CDR3: TGTGCCAGCAGCTTGGACTCTCGGGGGGGCAAGGGTCAATACGAGCAGTACTTC.

This clone was recorded once. The chain carries TRBV9 and TRBJ2-7; D is perhaps TRBD1 (5 bases). The CDR3 has 15 amino acids. Trimming removed 0 bases from V and 2 bases from J, with 12 bases in between. Germline V lookup: CDR1 SGDLS, CDR2 YYNGEE. The CDR3 nucleotides read TGTGCCAGCAGCGTAGTAGCAGGGTCAACCTACGAGCAGTACTTC. Its protein is CASSVVAGSTYEQYF.

This CDR3 is CASSIDTGTGVPYEQYF. The CDR3 DNA reads as TGTGCCAGTAGTATAGACACCGGGACAGGGGTCCCCTACGAGCAGTACTTC. The rearrangement links TRBV19 to TRBJ2-7; TRBD1 matches at 10 bases. This CDR3 comprises 17 residues. Looked up from germline, CDR1 is LNHDA and CDR2 is SQIVND (reference sequence). V lost 0 bases to trimming and J lost 2 bases; unmatched junction nucleotides: 7.